The 18 T cell receptor beta chains below come from one sample, sequenced in a study of CD8 T cells in Susac syndrome. Reverse transcription of roughly 0.45 to 1 ug RNA was performed with random hexamers. TCRdb fed the immunoSEQ multiplex PCR reads into MiXCR, producing one record per CDR3 protein. This sample yields 80,000 to 95,000 distinct CDR3 sequences, of which approximately 95% are seen a single time; approximately 0.92% belongs to the top ten. The sample consisted of CD8+ T cells from PBMCs. The receptors were sampled from a human donor with Susac syndrome.

This rearrangement joins TRBV5-4 to TRBJ1-1, with a tentative D call TRBD1 (6 bases). This CDR3 is 14 amino acids long. V shed 0 bases and J shed 6 bases, with 12 bases lying between them. CDR1 SGHNT and CDR2 YYREEE come from the germline V gene (reference sequence). The CDR3 DNA is TGTGCCAGCAGCTTGGCCGGGGGCGCCCCTGAAGCTTTCTTT. Residues: CASSLAGGAPEAFF.

This clonotype came up once. The V and J genes are TRBV11-1 and TRBJ2-3; 9 positions agree with TRBD2. This CDR3 is built from 16 residues. V lost 3 bases to trimming and J lost 5 bases; unmatched junction nucleotides: 9. The germline V gene has CDR1 SGHAT and CDR2 FQDESV (reference sequence). CDR3 protein: CASSFALLAGGDTQYF. For the CDR3, the DNA is TGTGCCAGCAGCTTTGCGTTACTAGCGGGCGGAGATACGCAGTATTTT.

The J gene is TRBJ2-5, the V gene TRBV12-3 or TRBV12-4; a weak D match, TRBD2 (6 bases). V was pared by 0 bases and J by 8 bases, with 7 bases between. The CDR3 is 12 residues long. The CDR3 sequence is CASSLAAGTQYF. The CDR3 bases are TGTGCCAGCAGTTTAGCGGCGGGAACCCAGTACTTC.

The chain joins TRBV5-4 to TRBJ2-5, with 11 bases identical to TRBD2. Per germline, CDR1 SGHNT and CDR2 YYREEE (reference sequence). V lost 6 bases and J lost 2; bases outside the gene matches: 6. The CDR3 totals 15 residues. The DNA for the CDR3 is TGTGCCAGCATCACCGGGACTAGCGGACAAGAGACCCAGTACTTC. Translated: CASITGTSGQETQYF.

The V gene is TRBV6-2 or TRBV6-3, the J gene TRBJ1-2; D is unresolved. Trimming stripped 0 bases from V and 8 bases from J, with 13 bases between. This CDR3 spans 14 amino acids. From germline, CDR1 is MNHEY and CDR2 SVGEGT. Here the CDR3 DNA reads TGTGCCAGCAGTTACTCGACTGCCATAGGAGGCTACACCTTC. This translates into CASSYSTAIGGYTF.

This sequence joins TRBV16 and TRBJ2-7; no firm D call. This CDR3 is 13 amino acids long. Trimming removed 0 bases from V and 6 bases from J, with 9 bases in between. Looked up from germline, CDR1 is KGHSY and CDR2 is FQNENV. CDR3 sequence reads: CASSQSGKLEQYF. The CDR3 nucleotides are TGTGCCAGCAGCCAATCCGGAAAGCTCGAGCAGTACTTC.

This rearrangement joins TRBV28 to TRBJ2-1; TRBD1 is a possible D gene (6 bases). Trimming removed 5 bases at V and 1 base at J, with 21 bases between. Germline V gives CDR1 MDHEN, CDR2 SYDVKM. The CDR3 sequence is 18 residues long. In nucleotides, the CDR3 is TGTGCCAGCAGTGCTCCTACGGACAGCGGCGGGTCCTACAATGAGCAGTTCTTC. It is translated as CASSAPTDSGGSYNEQFF.

V usage is TRBV2 and J usage is TRBJ2-3, with TRBD2 matching over 7 bases. Trimming removed 7 bases from V and 1 base from J; junction bases left unmatched: 14. The CDR3 consists of 17 residues. Germline CDR1 SNHLY, CDR2 FYNNEI. The CDR3 coding sequence is TGTGCCAGCACCTCCAGACTGGCGGGAGTGGGCACAGATACGCAGTATTTT. This translates into CASTSRLAGVGTDTQYF.

The J gene is TRBJ2-2, the V gene TRBV11-2; D might be TRBD1 or TRBD2, each matching 5 bases. The CDR3 is 18 residues long. Per germline, CDR1 SGHAT and CDR2 FQNNGV. Between the trimmed V and J ends, which lost 1 base and 1 base, there was a span of 16 bases. The CDR3 coding sequence is TGTGCCAGCAGCTTAGTCCCACCCGGGACCGTGAACACCGGGGAGCTGTTTTTT. Translated: CASSLVPPGTVNTGELFF. Together with reference TRBV11-2 and TRBJ2-2, the CDR3 gives the full variable domain: EAGVAQSPRYKIIEKRQSVAFWCNPISGHATLYWYQQILGQGPKLLIQFQNNGVVDDSQLPKDRFSAERLKGVDSTLKIQPAKLEDSAVYLCASSLVPPGTVNTGELFFGEGSRLTVL.

This chain joins TRBV25-1 and TRBJ2-7, with 10 nucleotides matching TRBD1. Germline values: CDR1 MGHDK, CDR2 SYGVNS. The CDR3 loop spans 14 amino acids. V was clipped by 2 bases and J by 4 bases; unmatched bases: 2. The CDR3 loop is CASSERQGAYEQYF. CDR3 bases: TGTGCCAGCAGTGAACGACAGGGGGCATACGAGCAGTACTTC.

The gene calls are TRBV5-6 and TRBJ2-3, with TRBD1 identical over 11 bases. This CDR3 spans 16 amino acids. Germline assignment: CDR1 SGHDT and CDR2 YYEEEE. V was pared by 4 bases and J by 4 bases, with 8 bases of the junction left unmatched. DNA for the CDR3: TGTGCCAGCAGCCCCCTTTCGGGACAGGGGGCAGATACGCAGTATTTT. Translating it yields CASSPLSGQGADTQYF.

The chain recombines TRBV29-1 with TRBJ2-7; 10 nucleotides match TRBD2. The CDR3 is 15 residues long. Germline CDR1 reads SQVTM; CDR2 reads ANQGSEA. The trim removed 6 bases at V and 0 bases at J, leaving 8 bases unmatched. The DNA for the CDR3 is TGCAGCGTCGCTCCGGGGACTAGCGTCTCCTACGAGCAGTACTTC. Its protein is CSVAPGTSVSYEQYF.

The chain has TRBV9 and TRBJ1-5; the D is unclear. There are 17 residues in the CDR3. V lost 0 bases and J lost 2, with 15 bases in between. Germline-derived CDR1 and CDR2 are SGDLS and YYNGEE. For the CDR3, the DNA is TGTGCCAGCAGCGTAGGAGAGGCGGGTATGGGCAATCAGCCCCAGCATTTT. Translated: CASSVGEAGMGNQPQHF.

The genes are TRBV7-9 and TRBJ1-2, with TRBD1 matching over 7 bases. The CDR3 covers 16 residues. The V and J ends lost 4 bases and 4 bases, in that order; junction bases with no gene match: 12. Germline lookup yields CDR1 SEHNR and CDR2 FQNEAQ (reference sequence). The CDR3 bases are TGTGCCAGCAGCTCCACCACTGAGACAGGGCGCTATGGCTACACCTTC. This sequence encodes CASSSTTETGRYGYTF.

The count of this clonotype is one. V and J are TRBV7-3 and TRBJ2-5; D is possibly TRBD2 (5 bases). The V gene's germline CDR1 is SGHTA and CDR2 FQGTGA. The CDR3 is made up of 15 amino acids. Trimming removed 0 bases at V and 1 base at J, with 9 bases between. CDR3 coding DNA: TGTGCCAGCAGCTTAACGGGGAGACCCCAAGAGACCCAGTACTTC. Residues: CASSLTGRPQETQYF. Combining the CDR3 with reference TRBV7-3 and TRBJ2-5 gives the whole variable domain GAGVSQTPSNKVTEKGKYVELRCDPISGHTALYWYRQSLGQGPEFLIYFQGTGAADDSGLPNDRFFAVRPEGSVSTLKIQRTERGDSAVYLCASSLTGRPQETQYFGPGTRLLVL.

The chain is built from TRBV12-3 or TRBV12-4 and TRBJ2-5; D perhaps matches TRBD1 (8 bases). CDR3 length: 16 amino acids. V lost 5 bases to trimming and J lost 1 base, with 17 bases between them. The CDR3 region is CASSPTGEGAQETQYF. The CDR3, as DNA: TGTGCCAGCAGTCCGACAGGGGAGGGGGCCCAAGAGACCCAGTACTTC.

The chain joins TRBV3-1 to TRBJ2-1; 12 positions agree with TRBD2. Germline V gene sequence: CDR1 LGHDT, CDR2 YNNKEL (reference sequence). Trimming cost V 0 bases and J 2 bases; bases outside gene matches: 8. The CDR3 covers 19 residues. This CDR3 reads CASSQEALAGGPTYNEQFF. The CDR3 region has the DNA TGTGCCAGCAGCCAAGAGGCACTAGCGGGAGGCCCTACCTACAATGAGCAGTTCTTC.

The J gene is TRBJ2-7, the V gene TRBV2; D possibly corresponds to TRBD2 (5 bases). CDR3 length: 13 amino acids. V was clipped by 10 bases and J by 0 bases, with 13 bases between them. CDR1 and CDR2 (germline): SNHLY, FYNNEI. The CDR3 nucleotides are TGTGCCAATTCCGAGCGGAGCTCCTACGAGCAGTACTTC. Encoded protein: CANSERSSYEQYF.